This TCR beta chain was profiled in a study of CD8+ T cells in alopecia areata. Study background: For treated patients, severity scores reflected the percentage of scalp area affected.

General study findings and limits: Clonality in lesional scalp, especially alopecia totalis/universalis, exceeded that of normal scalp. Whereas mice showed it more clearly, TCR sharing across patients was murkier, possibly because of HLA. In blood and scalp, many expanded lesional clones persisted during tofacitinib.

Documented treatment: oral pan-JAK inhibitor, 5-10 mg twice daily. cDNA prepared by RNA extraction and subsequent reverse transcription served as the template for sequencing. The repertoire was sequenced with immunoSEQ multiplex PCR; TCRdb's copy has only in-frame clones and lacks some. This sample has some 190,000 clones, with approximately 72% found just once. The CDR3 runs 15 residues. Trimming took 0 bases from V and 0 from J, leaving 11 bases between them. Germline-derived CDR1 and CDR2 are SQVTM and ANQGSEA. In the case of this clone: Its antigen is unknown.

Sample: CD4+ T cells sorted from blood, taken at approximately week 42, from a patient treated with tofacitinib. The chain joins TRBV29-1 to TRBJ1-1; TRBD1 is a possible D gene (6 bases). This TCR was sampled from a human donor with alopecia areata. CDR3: CSVEENRAMNTEAFF. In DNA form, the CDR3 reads TGCAGCGTTGAAGAGAACAGGGCAATGAACACTGAAGCTTTCTTT.